Presented here are 20 T cell receptor beta chains from one specimen sequenced in a study of T-cell memory formation after mild COVID-19. In TCRdb, the 5' RACE reads were re-called with MiXCR into one record per CDR3 protein. The table has 550,000 to 600,000 distinct CDR3 sequences, 17% seen once. Input material: PBMCs or a T cell subset sorted from them (not recorded which). These TCRs come from an adult woman who had mild COVID-19 (a few samples of this study predate the infection). Cell type and time point are not known.

The genes are TRBV5-6 and TRBJ2-7; 10 positions agree with TRBD2. This CDR3 spans 17 amino acids. Unmatched junction bases numbered 12, after V lost 2 bases and J lost 4 bases. Germline V gives CDR1 SGHDT, CDR2 YYEEEE. Written as DNA, the CDR3 is TGTGCCAGCAGCTTCCCCCCGCAGCGGGGGGGTTATTACGAGCAGTACTTC. Protein product: CASSFPPQRGGYYEQYF.

In its sample, this clonotype was seen a few times. V is TRBV14 and J is TRBJ1-1; tentative D call: TRBD1 (5 bases). V was shortened by 4 bases and J by 4 bases, with 10 bases between the two germline ends. CDR1 SGHDN and CDR2 FVKESK come from the germline V gene. CDR3 length: 13 residues. CDR3 in DNA: TGTGCCAGCAGCCCCGGGAGGGGCACTGAAGCTTTCTTT. It yields the protein CASSPGRGTEAFF.

The chain carries TRBV12-3 or TRBV12-4 and TRBJ1-1, with a possible D match to TRBD1 (6 bases). The ends were cut back, 8 bases at V and 0 bases at J, with 13 bases in the middle. CDR3 size: 14 residues. The CDR3 is CASGPYRVNTEAFF. CDR3 sequence (DNA): TGTGCCAGCGGCCCCTACAGGGTGAACACTGAAGCTTTCTTT.

This clonotype was seen only a few times. This rearrangement joins TRBV5-6 to TRBJ2-4, with 7 bases lining up with TRBD1. V was clipped by 2 bases and J by 7 bases; unmatched bases: 3. The CDR3 has 13 amino acids. Germline V gene sequence: CDR1 SGHDT, CDR2 YYEEEE. DNA for the CDR3: TGTGCCAGCAGCTTACTGACAGGGAACATTCAGTACTTC. The encoded protein is CASSLLTGNIQYF.

This clonotype came up a few times. The rearrangement uses TRBV5-1 and TRBJ1-5; D gene ambiguous. Germline V gene lookup returns CDR1 SGHRS and CDR2 YFSETQ. The CDR3 is made up of 14 amino acids. The ends were cut back, 0 bases at V and 6 bases at J, with 10 bases in the middle. CDR3 DNA: TGCGCCAGCAGCTTGGGGGGAGGGTTTCAGCCCCAGCATTTT. This codes for CASSLGGGFQPQHF.

This clonotype has more than one count but fewer than ten. The CDR3: CASSLGKQDTTF. The CDR3 DNA follows: TGTGCCAGCAGTTTAGGGAAACAGGACACCACCTTC. V and J are TRBV12-3 or TRBV12-4 and TRBJ1-2; D possibly corresponds to TRBD1 (5 bases). The CDR3 covers 12 residues. V was pared by 1 base and J by 13 bases, with 13 bases between.

This clonotype was detected ten times or more. The V and J genes are TRBV12-3 or TRBV12-4 and TRBJ1-1, with TRBD1 matching 7 bases. CDR3 length: 12 residues. The junction had 12 bases not matched to a gene; V was cut back by 10 bases and J by 10 bases. The CDR3 region has the DNA TGTGCCACTCTTGAGCAGGGGACAGTAGCTTTCTTT. As protein: CATLEQGTVAFF.

The rearrangement links TRBV4-3 to TRBJ1-6; a possible D gene is TRBD1 (6 bases). The CDR3 contains 17 residues. Germline V gene data show CDR1 as LGHNA and CDR2 as YSLEER. V was pared by 2 bases and J by 10 bases, with 21 bases between. The CDR3 DNA sequence: TGCGCCAGCAGCCAAACCCGGAGGGGGATCGATAGCTCACCCCTCCACTTT. Its protein is CASSQTRRGIDSSPLHF.

This clonotype was observed a handful of times. The J gene is TRBJ2-1, the V gene TRBV5-1, with 8 positions matching TRBD1. The CDR3 has 15 residues. Germline CDR1 reads SGHRS; CDR2 reads YFSETQ. V gave up 4 bases and J gave up 2 bases; unmatched junction bases: 5. Here the CDR3 DNA reads TGCGCCAGCAGCAGGGGACAGGCTGCCTACAATGAGCAGTTCTTC. Translated: CASSRGQAAYNEQFF.

This chain links TRBV12-3 or TRBV12-4 with TRBJ1-2; 8 bases align to TRBD1. Trimming took 6 bases from V and 3 from J; bases not matched to a gene: 12. CDR3 length: 16 amino acids. The CDR3 nucleotides are TGTGCCAGCAGGCGGGTCGGGCAGGGGGCCGACTATGGCTACACCTTC. This codes for CASRRVGQGADYGYTF.

This sequence joins TRBV7-3 and TRBJ2-1, with TRBD2 matching 13 bases. CDR3 length equals 18 residues. Trimming removed 5 bases from V and 9 bases from J; junction bases left unmatched: 16. Germline CDR1 is SGHTA and CDR2 is FQGTGA. CDR3 residues: CASSPQRTSGGTPSEQFF. The CDR3 coding sequence is TGTGCCAGCAGCCCCCAAAGGACTAGCGGGGGCACCCCATCTGAGCAGTTCTTC. The full variable domain, completed using reference TRBV7-3 and TRBJ2-1, is GAGVSQTPSNKVTEKGKYVELRCDPISGHTALYWYRQSLGQGPEFLIYFQGTGAADDSGLPNDRFFAVRPEGSVSTLKIQRTERGDSAVYLCASSPQRTSGGTPSEQFFGPGTRLTVL.

The J gene is TRBJ2-7, the V gene TRBV7-6; the match to TRBD1 covers 9 bases. Germline V gene lookup returns CDR1 SGHVS and CDR2 FNYEAQ. V was clipped by 2 bases and J by 7 bases; unmatched bases: 24. The CDR3 covers 20 residues. CDR3 region: CASSLIGWTGVVGLTKEQYF. CDR3 nucleotide sequence: TGTGCCAGCAGCTTAATCGGTTGGACAGGGGTAGTCGGCCTAACAAAGGAGCAGTACTTC. The full variable domain, in which reference TRBV7-6 and TRBJ2-7 provide the parts outside the CDR3, is GAGVSQSPRYKVTKRGQDVALRCDPISGHVSLYWYRQALGQGPEFLTYFNYEAQQDKSGLPNDRFSAERPEGSISTLTIQRTEQRDSAMYRCASSLIGWTGVVGLTKEQYFGPGTRLTVT.

This clonotype was observed a handful of times. The chain joins TRBV7-8 to TRBJ1-5; D remains unclear. The CDR3 has 16 amino acids. Trimming took off 0 bases at V and 0 bases at J, with 9 bases between the two ends. The germline gives CDR1 SGHVS, CDR2 FQNEAQ. The CDR3 DNA reads TGTGCCAGCAGCTTAGCGCGGACCCATAGCAATCAGCCCCAGCATTTT. It translates to CASSLARTHSNQPQHF.

This clonotype was observed a few times. The chain recombines TRBV25-1 with TRBJ2-6; no clear D. Germline V CDR1 and CDR2: MGHDK, SYGVNS. The CDR3 is made up of 15 amino acids. Deletions cut 3 bases from V and 0 bases from J, with 6 bases between. DNA of the CDR3: TGTGCCAGCAGTGACCAGAGCTCTGGGGCCAACGTCCTGACTTTC. It yields the protein CASSDQSSGANVLTF.

This clonotype was counted many times. V usage is TRBV7-3 and J usage is TRBJ1-1; 7 bases line up with TRBD1. CDR1 SGHTA and CDR2 FQGTGA come from the germline V gene. The CDR3 length is 15 residues. V was pared by 5 bases and J by 3 bases, with 9 bases of the junction left unmatched. The CDR3 loop is CASSPSDRAYTEAFF. For the CDR3, the DNA is TGTGCCAGCAGCCCTTCCGACAGGGCGTACACTGAAGCTTTCTTT.

The chain recombines TRBV6-1 with TRBJ1-1; D is uncertain. Germline V lookup: CDR1 MNHNS, CDR2 SASEGT. The CDR3 has 15 residues. The V end lost 0 bases, the J end lost 4 bases, and 12 bases lay between the germline ends. CDR3 in amino acids: CASSEARVIGTEAFF. Written as DNA, the CDR3 is TGTGCCAGCAGTGAAGCCCGGGTTATTGGCACTGAAGCTTTCTTT.

The V gene is TRBV24-1, the J gene TRBJ2-5; D call uncertain. This CDR3 contains 13 residues. Deletions cut 9 bases from V and 4 bases from J, with 14 bases between. Germline CDR1 reads KGHDR; CDR2 reads SFDVKD. DNA of the CDR3: TGTGCCACCTCTACGACCTGGGGAGAGACCCAGTACTTC. This gives the protein CATSTTWGETQYF.

The rearrangement links TRBV7-8 to TRBJ2-5; 9 positions agree with TRBD2. This CDR3 is built from 14 residues. Trimming removed 5 bases from V and 1 base from J; junction bases left unmatched: 2. Germline assignment: CDR1 SGHVS and CDR2 FQNEAQ. The CDR3 protein is CASSQAGGQETQYF. In nucleotides, the CDR3 is TGTGCCAGCAGCCAAGCGGGGGGCCAAGAGACCCAGTACTTC.

V and J are TRBV14 and TRBJ2-1; weak D call: TRBD2 (7 bases). CDR1 SGHDN and CDR2 FVKESK come from the germline V gene. Trimming took off 0 bases at V and 8 bases at J, with 14 bases between the two ends. The CDR3 sequence is 15 residues long. The DNA for the CDR3 is TGTGCCAGCAGCCAAGATAGGGGGGGCCGGGATGAGCAGTTCTTC. This translates into CASSQDRGGRDEQFF.

The chain recombines TRBV27 with TRBJ2-7; 8 bases fit TRBD1. Germline V gene sequence: CDR1 MNHEY, CDR2 SMNVEV (reference sequence). Trimming removed 2 bases from V and 2 bases from J; junction bases left unmatched: 8. The CDR3 is made up of 16 amino acids. CDR3 loop: CASSLGQGWDTYEQYF. CDR3 in DNA: TGTGCCAGCAGTTTAGGACAGGGATGGGACACCTACGAGCAGTACTTC.